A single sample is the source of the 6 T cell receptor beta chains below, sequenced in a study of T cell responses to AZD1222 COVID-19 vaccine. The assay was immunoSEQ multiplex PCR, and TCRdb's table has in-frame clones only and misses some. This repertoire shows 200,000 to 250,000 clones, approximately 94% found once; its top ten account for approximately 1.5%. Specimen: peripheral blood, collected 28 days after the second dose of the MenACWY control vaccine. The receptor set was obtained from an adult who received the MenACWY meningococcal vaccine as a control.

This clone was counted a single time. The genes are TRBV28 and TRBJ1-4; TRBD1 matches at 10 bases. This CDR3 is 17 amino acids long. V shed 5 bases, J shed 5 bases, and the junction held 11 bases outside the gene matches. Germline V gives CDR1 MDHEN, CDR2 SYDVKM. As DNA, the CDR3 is TGTGCCAGCAGTGACCGACAGGGGGCGAGGGTAAATGAAAAACTGTTTTTT. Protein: CASSDRQGARVNEKLFF. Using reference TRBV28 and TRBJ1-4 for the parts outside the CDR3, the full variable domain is DVKVTQSSRYLVKRTGEKVFLECVQDMDHENMFWYRQDPGLGLRLIYFSYDVKMKEKGDIPEGYSVSREKKERFSLILESASTNQTSMYLCASSDRQGARVNEKLFFGSGTQLSVL.

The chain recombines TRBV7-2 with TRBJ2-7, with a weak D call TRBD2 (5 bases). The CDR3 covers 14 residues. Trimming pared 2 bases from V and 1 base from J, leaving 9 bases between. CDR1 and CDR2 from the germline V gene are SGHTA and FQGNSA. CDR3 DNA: TGTGCCAGCAGCTTAATGAGGGATTCCTACGAGCAGTACTTC. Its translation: CASSLMRDSYEQYF.

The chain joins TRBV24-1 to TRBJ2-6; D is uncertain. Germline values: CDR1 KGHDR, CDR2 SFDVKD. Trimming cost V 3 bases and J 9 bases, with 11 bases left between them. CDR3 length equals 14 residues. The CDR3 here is CATSDGPRRNVLTF. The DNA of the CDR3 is TGTGCCACCAGTGATGGACCCCGGCGCAACGTCCTGACTTTC.

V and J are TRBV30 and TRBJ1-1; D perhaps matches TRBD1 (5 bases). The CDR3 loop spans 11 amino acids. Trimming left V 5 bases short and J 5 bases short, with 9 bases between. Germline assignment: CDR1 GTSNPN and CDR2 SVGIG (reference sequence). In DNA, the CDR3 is TGTGCCTGGGCGAGGGGAACTGAAGCTTTCTTT. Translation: CAWARGTEAFF.

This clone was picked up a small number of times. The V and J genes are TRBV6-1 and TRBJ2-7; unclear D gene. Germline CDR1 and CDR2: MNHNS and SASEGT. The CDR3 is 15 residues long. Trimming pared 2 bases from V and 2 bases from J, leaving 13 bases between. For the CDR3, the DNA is TGTGCCAGCAGTGAAAGACATTCCTTTACCTACGAGCAGTACTTC. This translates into CASSERHSFTYEQYF.

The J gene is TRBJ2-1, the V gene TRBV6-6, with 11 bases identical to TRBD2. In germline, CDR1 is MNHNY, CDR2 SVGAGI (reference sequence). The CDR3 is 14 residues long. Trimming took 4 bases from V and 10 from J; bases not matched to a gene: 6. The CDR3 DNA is TGTGCCAGCAGTTCTCTAGCGGGAGGAGGAGAGCAGTTCTTC. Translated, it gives CASSSLAGGGEQFF.